This TCR beta chain was documented in a study of shared clonotypes between healthy human individuals. Whole-study findings and limits: Sample collection involved blood only; tissue repertoires are likely different.

About this clone itself: Its antigen remains unknown.

Method: immunoSEQ multiplex PCR; TCRdb's copy keeps in-frame clones and lacks some. The table shows about 2 million clones, with 95% occurring only once. The CDR3 is made up of 14 amino acids. The germline CDR1 and CDR2 sequences are MNHNY and SVGAGI (reference sequence). The V gene lost 1 base and the J gene lost 0 bases, with 7 bases spanning the gap. The TCR originated in a man between 18 and 35 years old in good health. J is TRBJ2-7 and V is TRBV6-6; the D is unclear. Source material: naive CD4+ T cells sorted from blood. Subset indicated: CD45RA+ positively selected. The CDR3 here is CASSYLPSSYEQYF. CDR3 sequence (DNA): TGTGCCAGCAGTTACTTACCCAGCTCCTACGAGCAGTACTTC.